This T cell receptor beta chain was identified in a study of early T cells in non-severe SARS-CoV-2 infection. Overall study context: Chains stayed unpaired after sequencing of bulk RNA from unsorted whole blood.

Study-level findings and limits: VDJdb matching, biased toward anti-spike CD8 responses, missed private and CD4 specificities.

Germline CDR1 and CDR2: MDHEN and SYDVKM. CDR3 length: 17 residues. V was pared by 3 bases and J by 3 bases, with 10 bases of the junction left unmatched. Each CDR3 protein gets one entry after TCRdb re-called the 5' RACE reads with MiXCR. The sample comprises about 55,000 distinct CDR3 sequences, roughly 8.2% of which are singletons, and 3.5% to 4.5% rests with the top ten. This clonotype was observed a few times. Its matching antigen is unknown. This chain links TRBV28 with TRBJ2-3; 9 nucleotides match TRBD1. The source of this sequence is an adult who was a healthcare worker with PCR-confirmed SARS-CoV-2 infection or an uninfected control (not recorded which). The specimen sequenced was whole blood. In DNA form, the CDR3 reads TGTGCCAGCAGTTTCGAGAGGGACAGGGCAATTACAGATACGCAGTATTTT. Its protein product is CASSFERDRAITDTQYF.